The TCR beta chain described here comes from a study of T-cell memory formation after mild COVID-19 listed by TCRdb under 2021. Regarding the research as a whole: TCR sequence clusters from the two donors were largely donor specific. T-cell clones expanding and contracting after mild COVID-19 in two donors were tracked by longitudinal TCRalpha and TCRbeta repertoire sequencing. Two young, previously healthy adult volunteers made up the cohort, one male and one female.

Counted from cysteine to phenylalanine, this CDR3 has 13 amino acids. Just CDR3 DNA is preserved here, 39 bases in frame from base 1. CDR1 and CDR2 are drawn from the germline V gene: MNHEY, SVGEGT. The listed sequencing device is Illumina NovaSeq 6000. TCRalpha and TCRbeta cDNA libraries were constructed by 5'RACE with constant-segment primers, with sample barcodes and unique molecular identifiers being introduced. Trizol reagent was used to extract RNA from every sample. Amplification of the libraries took two PCR steps, and the second step added a second sample barcode plus Illumina TruSeq adapters. Sequencing of libraries was performed on an Illumina NovaSeq with 2 x 150 bp paired-end reads. In the original analysis: The reads were demultiplexed and collapsed into UMI-guided consensus sequences using migec v1.2.7. Using mixcr v2.1.11, the UMI consensuses were aligned to TRA and TRB V and J templates and assembled into clonotypes. Expanded or contracted clonotypes were those called significant by both edgeR and NoisET, with noise models trained on biological replicates. For edgeR calls, the cutoffs were a false discovery rate-adjusted p below 0.01 and a log2 fold-change threshold of 1. As an exploratory analysis of dynamics, PCA with hierarchical clustering was applied to max-normalized trajectories of the 1000 most abundant clonotypes. The CD4 or CD8 phenotype of responding clones was assigned using the separately sequenced CD4+ and CD8+ repertoires. TCRdb passed the public sequencing reads through fastp at Q25 and MiXCR, retaining productive beta sequences. All rows with the same CDR3 protein become a single entry with the most common DNA and genes. The V and J calls and clone size are TCRdb's, not the authors'. The sample data list roughly 480,000 distinct CDR3 sequences, and approximately 25% of these were observed just once. Approximately 12% of the sample comes from the top ten.

Findings and caveats that apply to the study as a whole: Only two mild cases were covered by the study, and larger cohorts that include severe cases with pre-infection samples were considered necessary. SARS-CoV-2 specificity was not confirmed for the second-wave clones peaking on day 37. Clones contracting from day 15 to 85 had balanced CD4/CD8 phenotypes, while a second wave expanding from day 15 to 37 was biased towards CD4+. Some responding clones were detected in pre-infection memory, which suggested that pre-existing cross-reactive memory T cells had joined the SARS-CoV-2 response. Contracting CD4+ clones were found mainly in CM and EM memory subsets, while CD8+ clones were enriched in EMRA.

This clonotype was detected many times. Its antigen target is currently unknown. Germline is not matched at one junction end, which may reflect a read error. PBMCs were isolated by Ficoll-Paque density gradient centrifugation. The TCR comes from an adult woman who had mild COVID-19 (a few samples of this study predate the infection). The sample titles of this study are shuffled in the database, so cell type and time point are left out; the donor was told from shared clones. The sample comprised PBMCs or a T cell subset sorted from them (not recorded which). The chain is made from TRBV6-2 or TRBV6-3 and TRBJ1-1, with 10 junctional bases fitting TRBD1. The CDR3 sequence is CASSDPGQGKWNF. Read as DNA, the sequence is TGTGCCAGCAGTGACCCGGGACAGGGGAAGTGGAACTTT.